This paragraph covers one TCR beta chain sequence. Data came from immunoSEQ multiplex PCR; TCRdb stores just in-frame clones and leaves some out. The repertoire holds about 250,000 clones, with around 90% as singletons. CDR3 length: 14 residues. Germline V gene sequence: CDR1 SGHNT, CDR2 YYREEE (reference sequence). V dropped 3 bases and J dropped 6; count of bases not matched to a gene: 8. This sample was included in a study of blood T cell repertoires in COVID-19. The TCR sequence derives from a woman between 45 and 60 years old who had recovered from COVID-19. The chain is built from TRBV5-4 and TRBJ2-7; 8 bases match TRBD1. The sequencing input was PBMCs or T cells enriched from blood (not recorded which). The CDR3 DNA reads TGTGCCAGCAGCTCCAAGGACAGGGAAGCCGAGCAGTACTTC. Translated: CASSSKDREAEQYF.